The 25 T cell receptor beta chains presented below share a single source sample, sequenced in a study of blood T cell repertoires in COVID-19. Here immunoSEQ multiplex PCR was the method, and the copy in TCRdb shows in-frame clones only, minus some. Of around 150,000 clones detected, approximately 93% appear once; the ten largest clones hold about 2%. Source material: peripheral blood. Source of these receptors: an older woman with COVID-19, enrolled during active disease.

The chain joins TRBV29-1 to TRBJ2-7, with 7 bases identical to TRBD2. Germline loops: CDR1 SQVTM, CDR2 ANQGSEA. The V and J ends lost 0 bases and 4 bases, in that order; junction bases with no gene match: 3. The CDR3 extends over 13 amino acids. In nucleotides, the CDR3 is TGCAGCGTTGAAGAGGGAGGGAGGTACGAGCAGTACTTC. This translates into CSVEEGGRYEQYF.

V gene TRBV5-1 combines with J gene TRBJ2-5, with 14 bases fitting TRBD2. The trim removed 3 bases at V and 1 base at J, leaving 8 bases unmatched. The CDR3 length is 18 residues. Germline CDR1 reads SGHRS; CDR2 reads YFSETQ. The CDR3 spells CASSSGTSGGGGQETQYF. The DNA for the CDR3 is TGCGCCAGCAGCTCCGGGACTAGCGGGGGAGGAGGCCAAGAGACCCAGTACTTC.

V usage is TRBV4-1 and J usage is TRBJ1-4, with a tentative D call TRBD1 (5 bases). The V end lost 4 bases, the J end lost 6 bases, and 15 bases lay between the germline ends. This CDR3 comprises 15 residues. Germline-derived CDR1 and CDR2 are MGHRA and YSYEKL. The CDR3 DNA follows: TGCGCCAGCAGCCTCGGAGTAGGAGGGGATGAAAAACTGTTTTTT. Amino acid sequence: CASSLGVGGDEKLFF.

The chain combines TRBV19 with TRBJ1-5, with 7 bases that match TRBD1. CDR3 size: 17 residues. After removal of 7 bases from V and 0 bases from J, the junction contained 12 bases not matched to a gene. Germline CDR1 is LNHDA and CDR2 is SQIVND (reference sequence). DNA of the CDR3: TGTGCCAGTACTAACCCGGAGACAGGGTATAGCAATCAGCCCCAGCATTTT. It yields the protein CASTNPETGYSNQPQHF.

The V gene is TRBV7-9, the J gene TRBJ2-1, with 10 bases aligning to TRBD2. The J segment lost 4 bases and the V segment lost 5 bases, leaving 17 bases of the junction unmatched. Germline CDR1 and CDR2: SEHNR and FQNEAQ (reference sequence). CDR3 length: 19 residues. The CDR3 reads CASSTQFLAGGPQYNEQFF. For the CDR3, the DNA is TGTGCCAGCAGCACTCAATTCTTAGCGGGGGGACCGCAATACAATGAGCAGTTCTTC.

This clone occurred once. The chain recombines TRBV19 with TRBJ1-2; TRBD1 agrees at 11 bases. Germline V lookup: CDR1 LNHDA, CDR2 SQIVND (reference sequence). This CDR3 has 16 residues. Trimming took 4 bases from V and 8 from J; bases not matched to a gene: 12. CDR3 loop: CASSTAPGQGVFGYTF. CDR3 sequence (DNA): TGTGCCAGTAGTACCGCCCCGGGACAGGGGGTTTTCGGCTACACCTTC.

J is TRBJ1-1 and V is TRBV19; D not resolved. This CDR3 contains 16 residues. CDR1 is LNHDA, CDR2 SQIVND, per germline (reference sequence). The V gene lost 3 bases and the J gene lost 2 bases, with 16 bases spanning the gap. CDR3 loop: CASSILVGIENTEAFF. The DNA for the CDR3 is TGTGCCAGTAGTATCCTGGTCGGGATTGAAAACACTGAAGCTTTCTTT.

The chain recombines TRBV6-5 with TRBJ1-2, with D possibly matching TRBD1 (5 bases). The CDR3 totals 15 residues. Looked up from germline, CDR1 is MNHEY and CDR2 is SVGAGI. The V end lost 5 bases, the J end lost 2 bases, and 15 bases lay between the germline ends. The CDR3 reads CASSLSMTENYGYTF. In nucleotides, the CDR3 is TGTGCCAGCAGTCTTTCCATGACAGAAAACTATGGCTACACCTTC.

This rearrangement joins TRBV18 to TRBJ1-3; 9 bases map to TRBD1. Germline loops: CDR1 KGHSH, CDR2 LQKENI. The trim removed 3 bases at V and 8 bases at J, leaving 11 bases unmatched. There are 16 residues in the CDR3. The CDR3 DNA sequence: TGTGCCAGCTCACCCGGGACAGGGTTTTCTCGGGACACCATATATTTT. It yields the protein CASSPGTGFSRDTIYF.

The chain carries TRBV18 and TRBJ1-5; D perhaps matches TRBD1 (6 bases). V lost 4 bases and J 4 bases, leaving 11 bases between the germline ends. The CDR3 extends over 14 amino acids. Germline-derived CDR1 and CDR2 are KGHSH and LQKENI. The CDR3 DNA is TGTGCCAGCTCACAGGGGGTCGTTAATCAGCCCCAGCATTTT. Translation: CASSQGVVNQPQHF.

The chain combines TRBV2 with TRBJ2-7, with TRBD1 identical over 9 bases. CDR1 and CDR2 from the germline V gene are SNHLY and FYNNEI. The CDR3 is 13 residues long. Trimming at V came to 5 bases and at J to 6 bases, leaving 5 bases not matched to a gene. The CDR3 DNA is TGTGCCAGCAGTCGGACAGGGGCGGTCGAGCAGTACTTC. It codes for CASSRTGAVEQYF.

The chain recombines TRBV19 with TRBJ1-1; the D gene is possibly TRBD1 (6 bases). The CDR3 loop spans 14 amino acids. The V gene's germline CDR1 is LNHDA and CDR2 SQIVND (reference sequence). V was cut by 6 bases and J by 0 bases, with 11 bases left in between. This CDR3 is CASSLQGLNTEAFF. Written as DNA, the CDR3 is TGTGCCAGTAGCCTACAGGGCTTGAACACTGAAGCTTTCTTT.

There are a few counts of this clone. The chain has TRBV19 and TRBJ2-5; maybe TRBD2 (6 bases). CDR1 is LNHDA, CDR2 SQIVND, per germline (reference sequence). Trimming shortened V by 5 bases and J by 5 bases, and 12 bases separated the two germline ends. The CDR3 sequence is 13 residues long. The CDR3 here is CASSGGFGETQYF. CDR3 coding DNA: TGTGCCAGTAGTGGGGGGTTTGGGGAGACCCAGTACTTC.

The chain employs TRBV2 and TRBJ1-5; D remains ambiguous. Trimming removed 1 base from V and 3 bases from J, with 10 bases in between. This CDR3 has 15 residues. Germline V gives CDR1 SNHLY, CDR2 FYNNEI. This CDR3 reads CASSEERGNNQPQHF. DNA for the CDR3: TGTGCCAGCAGTGAAGAACGAGGAAACAATCAGCCCCAGCATTTT.

The chain employs TRBV19 and TRBJ2-7; D is possibly TRBD1 (5 bases). The CDR3 runs to 15 residues. The germline V gene has CDR1 LNHDA and CDR2 SQIVND (reference sequence). V lost 1 base to trimming and J lost 1 base, with 11 bases between them. This CDR3 is CASSIGGQGSYEQYF. CDR3 coding DNA: TGTGCCAGTAGTATAGGTGGGCAGGGTTCCTACGAGCAGTACTTC.

This clone occurred once. This specimen includes other DNA sequences encoding the same CDR3. The chain has TRBV5-6 and TRBJ1-2; TRBD1 agrees at 7 bases. CDR1 and CDR2 from the germline V gene are SGHDT and YYEEEE. Losses at the gene ends were 5 bases for V and 1 base for J; bases not matched to a gene: 5. This CDR3 comprises 14 residues. CDR3 amino acids: CASSLQGINYGYTF. DNA of the CDR3: TGTGCCAGCAGTCTACAGGGGATTAACTATGGCTACACCTTC.

The chain couples TRBV18 to TRBJ2-1; 8 positions match TRBD1. Germline V gives CDR1 KGHSH, CDR2 LQKENI. The CDR3 loop spans 17 amino acids. The V and J ends lost 2 bases and 1 base, in that order; junction bases with no gene match: 7. Here the CDR3 reads CASSPNLRQGSYNEQFF. For the CDR3, the DNA is TGTGCCAGCTCACCAAATCTAAGACAGGGGTCCTACAATGAGCAGTTCTTC. The variable domain in full, completed from reference TRBV18 and TRBJ2-1, reads NAGVMQNPRHLVRRRGQEARLRCSPMKGHSHVYWYRQLPEEGLKFMVYLQKENIIDESGMPKERFSAEFPKEGPSILRIQQVVRGDSAAYFCASSPNLRQGSYNEQFFGPGTRLTVL.

For this clone: Other DNA sequences within the sample encode an identical CDR3. The rearrangement uses TRBV20-1 and TRBJ2-7; D gene ambiguous. The CDR3 extends over 11 amino acids. Germline values: CDR1 DFQATT, CDR2 SNEGSKA (reference sequence). V was shortened by 1 base and J by 3 bases, with 4 bases between the two germline ends. CDR3 DNA sequence: TGCAGTGCTAGAGGTAGCTACGAGCAGTACTTC. As protein: CSARGSYEQYF.

This clone was seen once. The rearrangement joins TRBV2 to TRBJ1-1; D remains unclear. The V end was cut by 3 bases, the J end by 4 bases, with 15 bases between. CDR1 is SNHLY and CDR2 is FYNNEI in the germline V gene. This CDR3 has 15 amino acids. The CDR3 spells CASSERSSAGTEAFF. The CDR3 DNA reads TGTGCCAGCAGTGAGAGGAGCTCGGCGGGCACTGAAGCTTTCTTT.

The chain is built from TRBV18 and TRBJ1-6; the D is unclear. V lost 0 bases to trimming and J lost 10 bases, with 13 bases between them. This CDR3 contains 15 residues. Germline lookup yields CDR1 KGHSH and CDR2 LQKENI. The DNA for the CDR3 is TGTGCCAGCTCACCACCCGCGGGGAGAGGATCACCCCTCCACTTT. Protein sequence: CASSPPAGRGSPLHF.

This rearrangement joins TRBV6-1 to TRBJ1-1, with 7 bases fitting TRBD1. There are 16 residues in the CDR3. V lost 3 bases and J lost 1; bases outside the gene matches: 8. Per germline, CDR1 MNHNS and CDR2 SASEGT. CDR3 amino acids: CASSEYRGTRNTEAFF. In DNA, the CDR3 is TGTGCCAGCAGTGAGTACAGGGGAACAAGGAACACTGAAGCTTTCTTT.

This clone was detected once. The chain combines TRBV6-5 with TRBJ1-2; D gene ambiguous. V lost 5 bases and J 6 bases, leaving 13 bases between the germline ends. The CDR3 is 13 residues long. Germline lookup yields CDR1 MNHEY and CDR2 SVGAGI. In DNA, the CDR3 is TGTGCCAGCAGTAACGGGAGGGTTAATGGCTACACCTTC. It yields the protein CASSNGRVNGYTF.

The rearrangement links TRBV6-2 or TRBV6-3 to TRBJ1-6; TRBD1 matches at 11 bases. The CDR3 length is 15 residues. With V trimmed by 6 bases and J by 5 bases, 3 bases remained unmatched. Germline lookup yields CDR1 MNHEY and CDR2 SVGEGT. CDR3 nucleotides: TGTGCCAGCAGCCGGGACAGGGGGGATAATTCACCCCTCCACTTT. Translation: CASSRDRGDNSPLHF.

The chain combines TRBV6-1 with TRBJ2-3, with 8 bases lining up with TRBD1. This CDR3 is 16 amino acids long. The germline V gene has CDR1 MNHNS and CDR2 SASEGT. The V segment lost 4 bases and the J segment 2 bases; nucleotides outside the gene matches: 8. The CDR3 sequence is CASSVGTGPPTDTQYF. The CDR3 DNA reads TGTGCCAGCAGTGTCGGGACAGGCCCCCCCACAGATACGCAGTATTTT.

V is TRBV4-1 and J is TRBJ1-6; D remains ambiguous. The V gene lost 1 base and the J gene lost 2 bases, with 9 bases spanning the gap. The length of the CDR3 is 16 residues. Germline V lookup: CDR1 MGHRA, CDR2 YSYEKL. The CDR3 bases are TGCGCCAGCAGCCAAGCCAGTCGGGCCTATAATTCACCCCTCCACTTT. As protein: CASSQASRAYNSPLHF.